These T cell receptor beta chains were read from a single sample in a study of shared clonotypes between healthy human individuals. Produced via immunoSEQ multiplex PCR; TCRdb's table is partial and in-frame only. Here the sample spans around 2.5 million clones, roughly 93% being singletons. Source material: naive CD4+ T cells from PBMCs. All receptors come from a young man in good health. Some clones in this sample may be carry-over from other donors' samples. Both conserved end residues are part of each CDR3. The D gene is left open where the match is weak. The size field is filled for only some rows; it gives once, few, many or a size class.

J: TRBJ1-4
V: TRBV19
size: NA
D: NA
CDR3: CASRQEGRKGDEKLFF
DNA: TGTGCCAGTAGACAGGAAGGACGTAAGGGAGATGAAAAACTGTTTTTT

J: TRBJ1-1
V: TRBV29-1
size: few
D: NA
CDR3: CSVALLMNTEAFF
DNA: TGCAGCGTTGCACTTTTGATGAACACTGAAGCTTTCTTT

J: TRBJ1-2
V: TRBV29-1
size: few
D: TRBD1
CDR3: CSVSPGQGVNYGYTF
DNA: TGCAGCGTTTCCCCGGGACAGGGGGTTAACTATGGCTACACCTTC

J: TRBJ1-5
V: TRBV7-8
size: NA
D: NA
CDR3: CASSLVSPRVSNQPQHF
DNA: TGTGCCAGCAGCTTAGTCTCCCCCAGGGTGAGCAATCAGCCCCAGCATTTT

J: TRBJ2-3
V: TRBV11-2
size: NA
D: NA
CDR3: CASSSRGGSTDTQYF
DNA: TGTGCCAGCAGTTCTAGGGGGGGTAGCACAGATACGCAGTATTTT

J: TRBJ2-5
V: TRBV7-3
size: NA
D: NA
CDR3: CASSLTEFETQYF
DNA: TGTGCCAGCAGCTTAACGGAATTCGAGACCCAGTACTTC

J: TRBJ2-7
V: TRBV27
size: NA
D: NA
CDR3: CASSLWREAEQYF
DNA: TGTGCCAGCAGTTTATGGAGGGAGGCCGAGCAGTACTTC

J: TRBJ1-5
V: TRBV5-8
size: NA
D: NA
CDR3: CASSLGWGGNSNQPQHF
DNA: TGTGCCAGCAGCTTGGGTTGGGGGGGGAATAGCAATCAGCCCCAGCATTTT

J: TRBJ2-7
V: TRBV6-5
size: NA
D: TRBD2
CDR3: CASSYWSSGASYEQYF
DNA: TGTGCCAGCAGTTACTGGTCTAGCGGAGCGAGCTACGAGCAGTACTTC

J: TRBJ2-7
V: TRBV18
size: NA
D: NA
CDR3: CASSDRSAYEQYF
DNA: TGTGCCAGCTCCGACAGGTCCGCCTACGAGCAGTACTTC

J: TRBJ1-3
V: TRBV28
size: NA
D: NA
CDR3: CASSGQVRETGNTIYF
DNA: TGTGCCAGCTCAGGGCAGGTCCGGGAGACTGGAAACACCATATATTTT

J: TRBJ2-7
V: TRBV5-8
size: NA
D: NA
CDR3: CASSPRSYEQYF
DNA: TGTGCCAGCAGCCCCCGTTCCTACGAGCAGTACTTC

J: TRBJ2-7
V: TRBV19
size: NA
D: TRBD1
CDR3: CASSGLPGQGRYEQYF
DNA: TGTGCCAGTAGTGGACTCCCGGGACAGGGGCGCTACGAGCAGTACTTC

J: TRBJ2-7
V: TRBV30
size: NA
D: TRBD2
CDR3: CAWEREVSYEQYF
DNA: TGTGCCTGGGAGCGGGAGGTTTCCTACGAGCAGTACTTC

J: TRBJ2-5
V: TRBV4-1
size: NA
D: TRBD1
CDR3: CASSQDFETGVPLTQYF
DNA: TGCGCCAGCAGCCAAGATTTCGAGACAGGGGTCCCCTTGACCCAGTACTTC

J: TRBJ2-1
V: TRBV6-1
size: NA
D: TRBD2
CDR3: CASSEGGLAGAQFF
DNA: TGTGCCAGCAGTGAAGGGGGACTAGCGGGAGCGCAGTTCTTC

J: TRBJ1-1
V: TRBV11-2
size: NA
D: TRBD1
CDR3: CASSSSDREGTEAFF
DNA: TGTGCCAGCAGCTCCTCAGACAGGGAAGGCACTGAAGCTTTCTTT

J: TRBJ2-7
V: TRBV28
size: NA
D: TRBD1
CDR3: CASSLGLTGGYEQYF
DNA: TGTGCCAGCAGTTTAGGACTCACAGGGGGCTACGAGCAGTACTTC

J: TRBJ2-3
V: TRBV5-1
size: NA
D: NA
CDR3: CASSLAGVRVDTQYF
DNA: TGCGCCAGCAGCTTGGCGGGAGTAAGAGTCGATACGCAGTATTTT

J: TRBJ2-1
V: TRBV5-1
size: NA
D: NA
CDR3: CASSHDTPSYNEQFF
DNA: TGCGCCAGCAGCCATGACACCCCCTCCTACAATGAGCAGTTCTTC

J: TRBJ2-6
V: TRBV9
size: NA
D: NA
CDR3: CASSVATGANVLTF
DNA: TGTGCCAGCAGCGTAGCTACTGGGGCCAACGTCCTGACTTTC

J: TRBJ2-2
V: TRBV5-1
size: NA
D: NA
CDR3: CASSGQGGGTGELFF
DNA: TGCGCCAGCAGTGGTCAGGGAGGAGGCACCGGGGAGCTGTTTTTT

J: TRBJ2-7
V: TRBV9
size: NA
D: TRBD1
CDR3: CASSVGDRGYEQYF
DNA: TGTGCCAGCAGCGTAGGTGACAGGGGCTACGAGCAGTACTTC

J: TRBJ2-5
V: TRBV7-3
size: NA
D: TRBD2
CDR3: CASSLGLAGVKTQYF
DNA: TGTGCCAGCAGCTTAGGGCTAGCGGGCGTGAAGACCCAGTACTTC

J: TRBJ2-5
V: TRBV7-2
size: NA
D: TRBD1
CDR3: CASSQGAVRETQYF
DNA: TGTGCCAGCAGCCAGGGGGCGGTCAGAGAGACCCAGTACTTC

J: TRBJ2-7
V: TRBV7-9
size: NA
D: NA
CDR3: CASSQIIGADSYEQYF
DNA: TGTGCCAGCAGCCAGATTATTGGGGCGGACTCCTACGAGCAGTACTTC

J: TRBJ2-1
V: TRBV9
size: NA
D: NA
CDR3: CASSVAGVYEQFF
DNA: TGTGCCAGCAGCGTAGCTGGGGTCTATGAGCAGTTCTTC

J: TRBJ2-7
V: TRBV15
size: NA
D: TRBD2
CDR3: CATSRGMAREGGEQYF
DNA: TGTGCCACCAGCAGAGGGATGGCGCGGGAGGGCGGGGAGCAGTACTTC

J: TRBJ2-7
V: TRBV5-4
size: NA
D: NA
CDR3: CASSLSRLLGRDEQYF
DNA: TGTGCCAGCAGCTTGTCCAGGCTCTTGGGCAGGGATGAGCAGTACTTC

J: TRBJ2-5
V: TRBV29-1
size: NA
D: TRBD1
CDR3: CSVTQGAGETQYF
DNA: TGCAGCGTTACTCAGGGGGCAGGCGAGACCCAGTACTTC

J: TRBJ2-7
V: TRBV29-1
size: NA
D: NA
CDR3: CSVGGGPPVGEQYF
DNA: TGCAGCGTTGGAGGGGGTCCCCCGGTCGGCGAGCAGTACTTC